This entry lists 22 T cell receptor beta chains sequenced from one sample in a study of Graves' ophthalmopathy and Graves' hyperthyroidism. As the template, RNA transcripts were used to amplify TCR beta CDR3 regions. An initial RT-PCR round employing HTBI primers preceded a second-round multiplex PCR. TCRdb recomputed calls from the multiplex PCR reads with MiXCR, one row per CDR3 protein. Among around 670,000 distinct CDR3 sequences listed, roughly 40% were seen once. The sample comprised peripheral blood. Every receptor here comes from an adult man with Graves' ophthalmopathy.

In its sample, this clonotype was seen many times. The CDR3: CASSEVGIPYGYTF. The CDR3 DNA reads TGCGCCAGCAGTGAGGTCGGGATTCCCTATGGCTACACCTTC. The chain couples TRBV10-1 to TRBJ1-2; D is unresolved. The V gene lost 2 bases and the J gene lost 4 bases, with 11 bases spanning the gap. This CDR3 is built from 14 residues. Germline loops: CDR1 WNHNN, CDR2 SYGVQD (reference sequence).

The genes are TRBV11-2 and TRBJ1-5; D might be TRBD1 (5 bases). From germline, CDR1 is SGHAT and CDR2 FQNNGV. This CDR3 has 15 amino acids. Trimming took off 1 base at V and 2 bases at J, with 9 bases between the two ends. The CDR3 DNA is TGTGCCAGCAGCTTAGCTGGGGCAGGCAATCAGCCCCAGCATTTT. Amino acid sequence: CASSLAGAGNQPQHF.

At least ten counts were recorded for this clonotype. The chain has TRBV13 and TRBJ1-6, with TRBD1 matching over 9 bases. This CDR3 has 15 residues. The germline V gene encodes CDR1 PRHDT and CDR2 FYEKMQ (reference sequence). The trim removed 5 bases at V and 6 bases at J, leaving 5 bases unmatched. The CDR3 protein is CASSADRGSNSPLHF. The CDR3 coding sequence is TGTGCCAGCAGCGCCGACAGGGGGAGTAATTCACCCCTCCACTTT. The variable domain in full, with the rest retrieved from reference TRBV13 and TRBJ1-6, is AAGVIQSPRHLIKEKRETATLKCYPIPRHDTVYWYQQGPGQDPQFLISFYEKMQSDKGSIPDRFSAQQFSDYHSELNMSSLELGDSALYFCASSADRGSNSPLHFGNGTRLTVT.

This clonotype was seen more than once but under ten times. The chain combines TRBV9 with TRBJ1-2; D is unresolved. The CDR3 sequence is 14 residues long. The V gene lost 3 bases and the J gene lost 2 bases, with 11 bases spanning the gap. Per germline, CDR1 SGDLS and CDR2 YYNGEE. The CDR3 protein is CASSAGGRNYGYTF. The CDR3 coding sequence is TGTGCCAGCAGCGCCGGAGGCCGCAACTATGGCTACACCTTC.

The CDR3 DNA is TGTGCCAGCACCTCATCCCCGGGAGTGCGGTACGAGCAGTACTTC. Translating gives CASTSSPGVRYEQYF. This chain connects TRBV7-3 to TRBJ2-7, with a tentative D call TRBD2 (6 bases). Germline CDR1 reads SGHTA; CDR2 reads FQGTGA. The germline V and J ends were trimmed by 7 bases and 4 bases, with 20 bases remaining between them. The CDR3 consists of 15 residues.

The chain uses TRBV7-2 and TRBJ1-4; D is uncertain. Trimming cost V 1 base and J 3 bases, with 9 bases left between them. The length of the CDR3 is 15 residues. Per the germline V gene, CDR1 is SGHTA and CDR2 is FQGNSA. CDR3 protein: CASSLGLVANEKLFF. The CDR3 DNA reads as TGTGCCAGCAGCTTAGGTCTTGTTGCTAATGAAAAACTGTTTTTT.

The chain recombines TRBV12-3 or TRBV12-4 with TRBJ1-2, with TRBD1 as a possible D gene (5 bases). The germline V and J ends were trimmed by 10 bases and 6 bases, with 15 bases remaining between them. The CDR3 is 12 amino acids. CDR3 nucleotide sequence: TGTGCCAACAGGCCCGGGACGCATGGCTACACCTTC. Translating it yields CANRPGTHGYTF.

CDR3 region: CSAPPQGGNTIYF. CDR3 nucleotides: TGCAGTGCCCCCCCACAGGGTGGAAACACCATATATTTT. The chain uses TRBV20-1 and TRBJ1-3, with D possibly being TRBD1 (6 bases). The CDR3 spans 13 residues. Trimming stripped 6 bases from V and 3 bases from J, with 12 bases between. Germline-derived CDR1 and CDR2 are DFQATT and SNEGSKA (reference sequence).

This clonotype appeared once. V is TRBV12-3 or TRBV12-4 and J is TRBJ2-7, with D perhaps TRBD2 (5 bases). V was clipped by 6 bases and J by 7 bases, with 22 bases between them. There are 15 residues in the CDR3. CDR3 in DNA: TGTGCCAGCAGGCCCGGACTTTCCCACCGGGGAGAGCAGTACTTC. Its translation: CASRPGLSHRGEQYF.

The J gene is TRBJ1-2, the V gene TRBV2, with D possibly TRBD1 on 5 matching bases. The V end lost 4 bases, the J end lost 8 bases, and 14 bases lay between the germline ends. CDR1 is SNHLY and CDR2 is FYNNEI in the germline V gene. This CDR3 is built from 13 residues. CDR3 nucleotides: TGTGCCAGCAGTGTAACGGTCAGGGACGGCTACACCTTC. The encoded protein is CASSVTVRDGYTF.

Turning to this clonotype: At one of its ends the junction is not consistent with the germline gene, which may arise from a read error. This chain joins TRBV24-1 and TRBJ1-5; D is undetermined. Germline CDR1 reads KGHDR; CDR2 reads SFDVKD. The CDR3 has 17 amino acids. CDR3 in amino acids: CASSYLDPKRGNQPQHF. The DNA of the CDR3 is TGTGCCAGCAGTTACCTCGACCCCAAAAGGGGCAATCAGCCCCAGCATTTT.

In the case of this clonotype: A much larger clonotype is one base distant, so this may be a read error. CDR3 sequence reads: CSARTGTSPLHF. The DNA of the CDR3 is TGCAGTGCTAGGACAGGGACTTCACCCCTCCACTTT. This chain uses TRBV20-1 with TRBJ1-6; 7 positions match TRBD1. Germline CDR1 and CDR2: DFQATT and SNEGSKA (reference sequence). The V segment lost 3 bases and the J segment 9 bases; nucleotides outside the gene matches: 2. The CDR3 covers 12 residues.

The V gene is TRBV2, the J gene TRBJ1-1, with a weak D call TRBD1 (6 bases). The V and J ends lost 6 bases and 3 bases respectively, with 17 bases between them. The CDR3 covers 15 residues. Germline V lookup: CDR1 SNHLY, CDR2 FYNNEI. The CDR3 region is CASSVRGNEYTEAFF. The DNA of the CDR3 is TGTGCCAGCAGCGTCAGGGGTAACGAGTACACTGAAGCTTTCTTT. Filled out from reference TRBV2 and TRBJ1-1, the complete variable domain reads EPEVTQTPSHQVTQMGQEVILRCVPISNHLYFYWYRQILGQKVEFLVSFYNNEISEKSEIFDDQFSVERPDGSNFTLKIRSTKLEDSAMYFCASSVRGNEYTEAFFGQGTRLTVV.

This clonotype was detected only a few times. The V gene is TRBV7-9, the J gene TRBJ1-1, with D hard to call. The germline V gene has CDR1 SEHNR and CDR2 FQNEAQ (reference sequence). Trimming took off 1 base at V and 7 bases at J, with 10 bases between the two ends. CDR3 length: 13 amino acids. The CDR3 is CASSLGAPREAFF. CDR3 coding DNA: TGTGCCAGCAGCTTAGGGGCCCCCCGTGAAGCTTTCTTT.

This clonotype appeared a few times. The rearrangement links TRBV20-1 to TRBJ1-2; a possible D gene is TRBD1 (5 bases). There are 13 residues in the CDR3. The ends were cut back, 0 bases at V and 8 bases at J, with 13 bases in the middle. Germline-derived CDR1 and CDR2 are DFQATT and SNEGSKA (reference sequence). The CDR3 DNA is TGCAGTGCTAGAGATTTCGGGGCGGGGGGCTACACCTTC. Protein: CSARDFGAGGYTF.

In this sample, this clonotype turned up once. This chain connects TRBV25-1 to TRBJ1-1; 7 positions agree with TRBD1. The V gene's germline CDR1 is MGHDK and CDR2 SYGVNS. The CDR3 totals 13 residues. V shed 7 bases and J 4 bases; nucleotides not matched to a gene: 6. The CDR3 region is CASIGGGPTEAFF. The CDR3 DNA reads TGTGCCAGCATTGGAGGGGGCCCCACTGAAGCTTTCTTT.

This clonotype was detected only a few times. This may stem from a read error, because a much larger clone lies one nucleotide away. The rearrangement uses TRBV25-1 and TRBJ2-2; D is undetermined. CDR3 length: 11 residues. Trimming removed 6 bases from V and 7 bases from J, with 6 bases in between. Per germline, CDR1 MGHDK and CDR2 SYGVNS. This CDR3 is CASRGYGELFF. The CDR3, as DNA: TGTGCCAGCAGGGGGTACGGGGAGCTGTTTTTT.

The chain employs TRBV7-9 and TRBJ2-2; 13 bases match TRBD2. Germline V gene data show CDR1 as SEHNR and CDR2 as FQNEAQ (reference sequence). The ends lost 5 bases at V and 0 bases at J; junction bases unmatched: 6. There are 18 residues in the CDR3. CDR3 in amino acids: CASSTRLAGGSNTGELFF. The CDR3 nucleotides read TGTGCCAGCAGCACTAGACTAGCGGGAGGCTCGAACACCGGGGAGCTGTTTTTT. Full variable domain (outside the CDR3, taken from reference TRBV7-9 and TRBJ2-2): DTGVSQNPRHKITKRGQNVTFRCDPISEHNRLYWYRQTLGQGPEFLTYFQNEAQLEKSRLLSDRFSAERPKGSFSTLEIQRTEQGDSAMYLCASSTRLAGGSNTGELFFGEGSRLTVL.

The J gene is TRBJ2-5, the V gene TRBV6-2 or TRBV6-3, with D unresolved. Trimming took 6 bases from V and 2 from J, leaving 13 bases between them. This CDR3 has 14 residues. Germline assignment: CDR1 MNHEY and CDR2 SVGEGT. CDR3 DNA sequence: TGTGCCAGCAGACCCCTTCATCTTCAAGAGACCCAGTACTTC. Translating it yields CASRPLHLQETQYF.

On this clonotype: No conserved phenylalanine or tryptophan is present at the end of the CDR3, so a read error is the likely explanation. The V and J genes are TRBV7-9 and TRBJ1-2; 7 bases are a match to TRBD1. V lost 5 bases and J lost 8; bases outside the gene matches: 8. The germline V gene encodes CDR1 SEHNR and CDR2 FQNEAQ (reference sequence). The CDR3 contains 13 residues. CDR3 nucleotides: TGTGCCAGCAGCATAGGGACAGCTCGGGGCTACACCTCC. The encoded protein is CASSIGTARGYTS.

The chain recombines TRBV24-1 with TRBJ1-5, with a weak D call TRBD1 (5 bases). Trimming took off 7 bases at V and 5 bases at J, with 20 bases between the two ends. From germline, CDR1 is KGHDR and CDR2 SFDVKD. The CDR3 extends over 16 amino acids. The CDR3: CATSSEAGVSDQPQHF. The DNA for the CDR3 is TGTGCCACCAGCAGTGAAGCGGGGGTGTCAGATCAGCCCCAGCATTTT.

At least ten counts were recorded for this clonotype. The chain joins TRBV10-3 to TRBJ2-5, with D perhaps given as TRBD1 or TRBD2 (5 bases each). V lost 6 bases to trimming and J lost 0 bases, with 14 bases between them. Germline V gives CDR1 ENHRY, CDR2 SYGVKD. CDR3 length: 15 residues. The chain's CDR3 is CAIRWDPQYQETQYF. CDR3 nucleotides: TGTGCCATCAGATGGGACCCCCAGTACCAAGAGACCCAGTACTTC.